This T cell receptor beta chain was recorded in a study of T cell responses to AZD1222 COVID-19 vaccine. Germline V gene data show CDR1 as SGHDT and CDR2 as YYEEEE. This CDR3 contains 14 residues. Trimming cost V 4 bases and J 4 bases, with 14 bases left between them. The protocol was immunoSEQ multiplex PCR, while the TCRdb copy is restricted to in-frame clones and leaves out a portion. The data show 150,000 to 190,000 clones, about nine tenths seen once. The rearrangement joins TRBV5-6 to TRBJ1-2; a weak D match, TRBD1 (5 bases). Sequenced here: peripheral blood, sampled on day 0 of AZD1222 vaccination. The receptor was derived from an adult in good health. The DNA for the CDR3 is TGTGCCAGCAGCCCCTGGACACGGTCCTATGGCTACACCTTC. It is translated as CASSPWTRSYGYTF.